A single sample gave rise to the 10 T cell receptor beta chains below, sequenced in a study of control samples from healthy donors and cancer patients. The protocol was immunoSEQ multiplex PCR, while the TCRdb copy is restricted to in-frame clones and leaves out a portion. The repertoire holds about 85,000 clones, less than 90% seen once, with approximately 7.6% in the top ten. The sample consisted of blood. These receptors were taken from a woman aged 60-75 years in good health.

In the case of this clone: Other DNA sequences within the sample encode an identical CDR3. The V and J genes are TRBV2 and TRBJ1-5; 11 bases line up with TRBD1. Germline V gene data show CDR1 as SNHLY and CDR2 as FYNNEI. The CDR3 runs to 14 residues. V lost 4 bases, J lost 6 bases, and 2 bases stayed unmatched. The CDR3 loop reads CASSGTGGGQPQHF. For the CDR3, the DNA is TGTGCCAGCAGTGGGACAGGGGGCGGTCAGCCCCAGCATTTT.

The V and J genes are TRBV4-2 and TRBJ2-7, with D perhaps assigned TRBD1 or TRBD2 (6 bases each). Germline V CDR1 and CDR2: LGHNA, YNFKEQ. CDR3 length equals 17 residues. Trimming removed 0 bases from V and 1 base from J, with 16 bases in between. CDR3 DNA: TGTGCCAGCAGCCAAGATCCGGAGGGGGGCTGGTCCTACGAGCAGTACTTC. Its protein product is CASSQDPEGGWSYEQYF.

This clone was picked up a small number of times. Lacking the conserved final phenylalanine or tryptophan, this CDR3 likely reflects a read error. The DNA is omitted, as the CDR3 cannot be located on it reliably, and the CDR3 follows TCRdb's listing. This chain joins TRBV5-1 and TRBJ1-1. Per the germline V gene, CDR1 is SGHRS and CDR2 is YFSETQ. Inclusive of both ends, the CDR3 amounts to 14 amino acids. The CDR3 sequence: CASSLDPGGTPVDL.

This clone has a single count. This chain links TRBV11-3 with TRBJ2-1, with D uncertain. The V gene's germline CDR1 is SGHNT and CDR2 YENEEA. The CDR3 consists of 14 residues. V dropped 6 bases and J dropped 2 bases, with 11 bases sitting between them. For the CDR3, the DNA is TGTGCCAGCAGTATTGTGGGGACCTACAATGAGCAGTTCTTC. Encoded protein: CASSIVGTYNEQFF.

This clone was detected once. The rearrangement joins TRBV7-6 to TRBJ2-7, with 11 bases matching TRBD2. The CDR3 sequence is 15 residues long. The V segment lost 3 bases and the J segment 4 bases; nucleotides outside the gene matches: 5. Germline CDR1 SGHVS, CDR2 FNYEAQ. The chain's CDR3 is CASSFGRTSGYEQYF. The CDR3 bases are TGTGCCAGCAGCTTTGGAAGGACTAGCGGGTACGAGCAGTACTTC. Supplemented by reference TRBV7-6 and TRBJ2-7, the full variable domain reads GAGVSQSPRYKVTKRGQDVALRCDPISGHVSLYWYRQALGQGPEFLTYFNYEAQQDKSGLPNDRFSAERPEGSISTLTIQRTEQRDSAMYRCASSFGRTSGYEQYFGPGTRLTVT.

The chain joins TRBV2 to TRBJ1-3; D remains unclear. Trimming pared 3 bases from V and 0 bases from J, leaving 6 bases between. The CDR3 runs to 14 residues. Germline CDR1 is SNHLY and CDR2 is FYNNEI. CDR3 sequence: CASSDARSGNTIYF. DNA for the CDR3: TGTGCCAGCAGTGATGCACGCTCTGGAAACACCATATATTTT.

The chain couples TRBV6-5 to TRBJ2-2, with TRBD2 identical over 12 bases. The germline CDR1 and CDR2 sequences are MNHEY and SVGAGI. Trimming cost V 6 bases and J 3 bases; bases outside gene matches: 2. The CDR3 runs 15 residues. The CDR3 reads CASRASGGDTGELFF. The DNA for the CDR3 is TGTGCCAGCAGGGCTAGCGGGGGGGACACCGGGGAGCTGTTTTTT.

The CDR3 is CASSTGWGTDTQYF. The CDR3 DNA sequence: TGTGCCAGCTCAACAGGGTGGGGCACAGATACGCAGTATTTT. The chain is built from TRBV18 and TRBJ2-3, with a weak D call TRBD1 (6 bases). CDR3 length: 14 amino acids. V was shortened by 5 bases and J by 1 base, with 10 bases between the two germline ends. CDR1 is KGHSH and CDR2 is LQKENI in the germline V gene.

The chain has TRBV10-1 and TRBJ1-6, with D perhaps matching TRBD1 (5 bases). V was trimmed by 6 bases and J by 11 bases, leaving 20 bases between them. The CDR3 is made up of 15 amino acids. Germline V gene data show CDR1 as WNHNN and CDR2 as SYGVQD (reference sequence). The CDR3 reads CASRGGGGDDPPLHF. The CDR3, as DNA: TGCGCCAGCAGGGGTGGTGGGGGAGACGATCCACCCCTCCACTTT.

The V gene is TRBV2, the J gene TRBJ2-3; weak D call: TRBD2 (6 bases). V lost 3 bases and J 2 bases, leaving 12 bases between the germline ends. This CDR3 has 15 residues. Germline CDR1 SNHLY, CDR2 FYNNEI. The chain's CDR3 is CASSEASEYTDTQYF. The CDR3 nucleotides read TGTGCCAGCAGTGAGGCTAGCGAATACACAGATACGCAGTATTTT.